This T cell receptor beta chain was captured by sequencing in a study of shared clonotypes between healthy human individuals. Donors, healthy HIV-negative adults, lacked recent acute infections or vaccinations. In its sample, this clone was seen once. The antigen is not known. Overall study findings and caveats: Clonotypes shared by all four donors outscored non-shared clonotypes in generation probability.

In germline, CDR1 is SSHAT, CDR2 FNYEAQ (reference sequence). CDR3 length: 15 amino acids. V lost 8 bases to trimming and J lost 3 bases; unmatched junction nucleotides: 7. TCRdb's table, derived via immunoSEQ multiplex PCR, lists solely in-frame clones and lacks some. The table has about 2.5 million clones, 80% to 95% seen once. V gene TRBV7-7 combines with J gene TRBJ2-2; TRBD1 agrees at 9 bases. The material sequenced was naive CD4+ T cells from PBMCs. Subset given: CD45RA+ positively selected. The origin of this receptor is a man between 18 and 35 years old in good health. Some clones in this sample may be carry-over from other donors' samples. The CDR3: CASGLGQGYTGELFF. The CDR3 DNA sequence: TGTGCCAGCGGGCTGGGACAGGGATACACCGGGGAGCTGTTTTTT.